The following is a TCR beta chain sequence with its context. The data derive from a study of T-cell reconstitution after alpha-beta-depleted transplantation in children. Construction of the TCRbeta library involved unique molecular identifiers. TCRdb reprocessed the PCR reads via MiXCR and lists one record per CDR3 protein. The sample gives some 500,000 distinct CDR3 sequences, roughly 33% of which show up once; around 2.4% is in the top ten. V was cut by 4 bases and J by 11 bases, with 17 bases left in between. Germline values: CDR1 SQVTM, CDR2 ANQGSEA. The CDR3 is 12 residues long. The chain links TRBV29-1 to TRBJ1-1, with a possible D match to TRBD1 (5 bases). Specimen: PBMCs from the stem cell graft donor, collected from the stem cell graft. The sequence was collected from a human donor who donated a stem cell graft to a child with aplastic anemia. For the CDR3, the DNA is TGCAGCGTTGCTGTTGCGGGGGACGGGGCTTTCTTT. It encodes CSVAVAGDGAFF.